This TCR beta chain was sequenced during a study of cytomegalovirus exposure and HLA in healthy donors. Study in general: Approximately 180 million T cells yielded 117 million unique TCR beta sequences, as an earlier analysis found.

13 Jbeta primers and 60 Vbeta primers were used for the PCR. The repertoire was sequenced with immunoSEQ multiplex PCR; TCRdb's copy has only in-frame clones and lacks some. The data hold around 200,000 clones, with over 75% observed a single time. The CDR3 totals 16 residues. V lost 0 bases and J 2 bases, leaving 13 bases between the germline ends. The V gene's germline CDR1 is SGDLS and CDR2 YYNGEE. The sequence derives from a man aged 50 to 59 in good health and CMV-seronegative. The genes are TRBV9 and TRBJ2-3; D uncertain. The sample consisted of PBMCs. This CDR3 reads CASSVATRDYTDTQYF. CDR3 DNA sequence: TGTGCCAGCAGCGTAGCTACGAGAGATTACACAGATACGCAGTATTTT.